This T cell receptor beta chain was obtained from a study of T cell responses to AZD1222 COVID-19 vaccine. Assay used: immunoSEQ multiplex PCR; TCRdb lists only in-frame clones, some missing. The table has about 140,000 clones, 89% seen once. Germline V gene lookup returns CDR1 GTSNPN and CDR2 SVGIG (reference sequence). V was shortened by 2 bases and J by 2 bases, with 28 bases between the two germline ends. The CDR3 length is 20 residues. The source of this sequence is an adult in good health. The sample in question was peripheral blood, obtained on day 0 of AZD1222 vaccination. This sequence joins TRBV30 and TRBJ1-3; D call uncertain. CDR3 sequence: CAWSTKTSPPLGYPGNTIYF. CDR3 bases: TGTGCCTGGAGTACCAAGACAAGTCCCCCACTAGGTTATCCTGGAAACACCATATATTTT. The full variable domain, its missing parts supplied by reference TRBV30 and TRBJ1-3, is SQTIHQWPATLVQPVGSPLSLECTVEGTSNPNLYWYRQAAGRGLQLLFYSVGIGQISSEVPQNLSASRPQDRQFILSSKKLLLSDSGFYLCAWSTKTSPPLGYPGNTIYFGEGSWLTVV.